These 15 T cell receptor beta chains share one sample of origin, sequenced in a study of OX40 agonist ivuxolimab in advanced cancers. Measured with immunoSEQ multiplex PCR; TCRdb has only the in-frame clones, and not every one. Of tens of thousands of clones in the sample, 85% to 95% are singletons; the top ten hold roughly 6.4%. The sample in question was CD4+ or CD8+ T cells sorted from blood, obtained in a trial of the OX40 agonist ivuxolimab. Receptors originate from an adult with an advanced solid tumor such as melanoma, head and neck, liver or kidney cancer.

The chain uses TRBV5-1 and TRBJ1-1, with 9 positions matching TRBD1. This CDR3 contains 13 residues. Germline V gene sequence: CDR1 SGHRS, CDR2 YFSETQ. V lost 8 bases and J lost 1; bases outside the gene matches: 3. As DNA, the CDR3 is TGCGCCAGACCGGGACAGGGGAACACTGAAGCTTTCTTT. Protein: CARPGQGNTEAFF.

This clone was counted a single time. In DNA form, the CDR3 reads TGTGCCAGCAGCTGGAGGGGGAACACTGAAGCTTTCTTT. This encodes CASSWRGNTEAFF. The V gene is TRBV5-4, the J gene TRBJ1-1; possibly TRBD1 for D (5 bases). This CDR3 spans 13 amino acids. The germline V and J ends were trimmed by 3 bases and 1 base, with 7 bases remaining between them. Per germline, CDR1 SGHNT and CDR2 YYREEE (reference sequence). The full variable domain, completed using reference TRBV5-4 and TRBJ1-1, is ETGVTQSPTHLIKTRGQQVTLRCSSQSGHNTVSWYQQALGQGPQFIFQYYREEENGRGNFPPRFSGLQFPNYSSELNVNALELDDSALYLCASSWRGNTEAFFGQGTRLTVV.

V and J are TRBV19 and TRBJ2-5; a weak D match, TRBD1 (6 bases). This CDR3 spans 16 amino acids. V was cut by 2 bases and J by 2 bases, with 15 bases left in between. Germline loops: CDR1 LNHDA, CDR2 SQIVND (reference sequence). The CDR3 here is CASSIIRTDKQETQYF. The CDR3 nucleotides read TGTGCCAGTAGTATAATAAGGACAGACAAGCAAGAGACCCAGTACTTC.

This sequence joins TRBV18 and TRBJ1-1; D gene unclear. V lost 4 bases and J 1 base, leaving 4 bases between the germline ends. There are 12 residues in the CDR3. Germline V CDR1 and CDR2: KGHSH, LQKENI. The CDR3 here is CASSRENTEAFF. The CDR3 DNA is TGTGCCAGCTCACGTGAGAACACTGAAGCTTTCTTT.

This rearrangement joins TRBV30 to TRBJ1-5, with no clear D. V lost 1 base and J 0 bases, leaving 4 bases between the germline ends. CDR3 length: 13 residues. Germline lookup yields CDR1 GTSNPN and CDR2 SVGIG (reference sequence). In DNA form, the CDR3 reads TGTGCCTGGAGTGGGTATAGCAATCAGCCCCAGCATTTT. This gives the protein CAWSGYSNQPQHF.

This clone was seen once. The chain uses TRBV19 and TRBJ2-3, with D possibly being TRBD2 (6 bases). Germline V gene sequence: CDR1 LNHDA, CDR2 SQIVND (reference sequence). Trimming shortened V by 3 bases and J by 4 bases, and 20 bases separated the two germline ends. The CDR3 is made up of 17 amino acids. In DNA, the CDR3 is TGTGCCAGTAGTATTACGTTGACTCGCGGGGCCGCAGATACGCAGTATTTT. Its protein is CASSITLTRGAADTQYF.

The chain combines TRBV9 with TRBJ1-2; tentatively, D is TRBD1 (6 bases). This CDR3 comprises 15 residues. Trimming left V 4 bases short and J 2 bases short, with 15 bases between. Germline V lookup: CDR1 SGDLS, CDR2 YYNGEE. This CDR3 reads CASSPQGSLNYGYTF. The CDR3 nucleotides read TGTGCCAGCAGCCCACAGGGTAGTCTCAACTATGGCTACACCTTC.

The rearrangement uses TRBV28 and TRBJ2-7; D not certain. Germline CDR1 and CDR2: MDHEN and SYDVKM. The CDR3 contains 15 residues. Trimming shortened V by 3 bases and J by 0 bases, and 12 bases separated the two germline ends. This chain's CDR3 is CASSFSQVSSYEQYF. The CDR3 nucleotides are TGTGCCAGCAGTTTCTCCCAGGTGAGCTCCTACGAGCAGTACTTC.

This rearrangement joins TRBV2 to TRBJ2-3; D is uncertain. Germline V gene lookup returns CDR1 SNHLY and CDR2 FYNNEI. The CDR3 consists of 14 residues. V lost 3 bases, J lost 2 bases, and 9 bases lay in between. CDR3: CASSEVVNTDTQYF. CDR3 DNA sequence: TGTGCCAGCAGTGAGGTAGTTAACACAGATACGCAGTATTTT.

CDR3 nucleotides: TGTGCCAGCAGTCTTTTTCAGGGTGGGATTAATGAAAAACTGTTTTTT. This translates into CASSLFQGGINEKLFF. V gene TRBV28 combines with J gene TRBJ1-4; the D gene is possibly TRBD1 (5 bases). The V end was cut by 5 bases, the J end by 4 bases, with 17 bases between. The V gene's germline CDR1 is MDHEN and CDR2 SYDVKM. This CDR3 has 16 amino acids.

This chain connects TRBV4-3 to TRBJ1-1; no reliable D call. V lost 1 base and J lost 9, with 12 bases in between. Germline-derived CDR1 and CDR2 are LGHNA and YSLEER. The CDR3 has 13 amino acids. CDR3 DNA sequence: TGCGCCAGCAGCCAAGGCTTTGGGTCTAAAGCTTTCTTT. This encodes CASSQGFGSKAFF.

V usage is TRBV4-3 and J usage is TRBJ2-7, with 9 nucleotides matching TRBD1. This CDR3 region has 15 residues. The germline V gene encodes CDR1 LGHNA and CDR2 YSLEER. V shed 4 bases, J shed 3 bases, and the junction held 7 bases outside the gene matches. The chain's CDR3 is CASSLDRGTNYEQYF. The CDR3 DNA sequence: TGCGCCAGCAGCCTCGACAGGGGGACAAACTACGAGCAGTACTTC.

The chain is built from TRBV5-1 and TRBJ2-1; 10 nucleotides match TRBD2. The CDR3 totals 22 residues. Germline values: CDR1 SGHRS, CDR2 YFSETQ. J lost 0 bases, V lost 1 base, and 19 bases had no gene match. DNA of the CDR3: TGCGCCAGCAGCTTGCGTCCCTCCCAGATGGGACTAGCGATGAGCTCCTACAATGAGCAGTTCTTC. Translation: CASSLRPSQMGLAMSSYNEQFF. Supplemented by reference TRBV5-1 and TRBJ2-1, the full variable domain reads KAGVTQTPRYLIKTRGQQVTLSCSPISGHRSVSWYQQTPGQGLQFLFEYFSETQRNKGNFPGRFSGRQFSNSRSEMNVSTLELGDSALYLCASSLRPSQMGLAMSSYNEQFFGPGTRLTVL.

V gene TRBV12-5 combines with J gene TRBJ2-5; 9 positions agree with TRBD2. The germline V gene encodes CDR1 LGHNT and CDR2 FRNRAP. The length of the CDR3 is 14 residues. V was clipped by 6 bases and J by 3 bases; unmatched bases: 5. The DNA of the CDR3 is TGTGCTAGTGGCCCGACTAGCGGAAAAGAGACCCAGTACTTC. It translates to CASGPTSGKETQYF.

This sequence joins TRBV21-1 and TRBJ2-1; the DNA was not compared with TRBD2, the D call given in the table. TRBV21-1 is listed as a pseudogene. The CDR3 has 16 residues. The CDR3 DNA reads TGTGCCAGCAGCAAAGCGCCGAGCCTCTCCTACAATGAGCAGTTCTTC. It encodes CASSKAPSLSYNEQFF.